Reported below is one T cell receptor beta chain. The CDR3 is 16 residues long. V lost 4 bases, J lost 1 base, and 7 bases stayed unmatched. Germline values: CDR1 LGHDT, CDR2 YNNKEL (reference sequence). Seattle cases were enrolled at active infection and followed longitudinally. Original analysis: For nucleated cells, counts were estimated from reference gene primer amplification. The table came from immunoSEQ multiplex PCR; TCRdb's copy has only in-frame clones and leaves some out. V and J calls and clone size follow that table, whereas D and trimming were derived from the DNA. The sample consists of 95,000 to 150,000 clones, almost 90% of them appearing once. The sample belongs to a study of blood T cell repertoires in COVID-19. Overall study: The United States, Italy and Spain were the sources of the acute and convalescent COVID-19 samples. In each case, the material was cDNA or gDNA derived from T cells, B-cell-depleted T cells, or PBMCs.

The chain combines TRBV3-1 (or the pseudogene TRBV3-2) with TRBJ2-3, with 8 bases identical to TRBD1. The sequence was collected from an older woman with COVID-19, enrolled during active disease. The material sequenced was peripheral blood. CDR3 sequence: CASSPYLDRGTDTQYF. CDR3 coding DNA: TGTGCCAGCAGCCCCTATTTGGACAGGGGCACAGATACGCAGTATTTT.